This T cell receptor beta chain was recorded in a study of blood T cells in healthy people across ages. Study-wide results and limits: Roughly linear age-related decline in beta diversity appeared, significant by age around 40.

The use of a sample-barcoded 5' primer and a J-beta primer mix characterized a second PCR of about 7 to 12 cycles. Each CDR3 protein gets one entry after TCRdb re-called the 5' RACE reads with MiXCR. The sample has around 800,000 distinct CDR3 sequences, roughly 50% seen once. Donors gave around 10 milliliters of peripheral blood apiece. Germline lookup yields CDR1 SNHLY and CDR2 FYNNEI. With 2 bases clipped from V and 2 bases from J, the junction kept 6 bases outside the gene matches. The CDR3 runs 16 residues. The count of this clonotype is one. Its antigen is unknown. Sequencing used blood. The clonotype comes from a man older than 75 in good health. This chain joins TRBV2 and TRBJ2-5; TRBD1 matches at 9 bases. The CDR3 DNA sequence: TGTGCCAGCAGTGAAATCGGGACAGGGCCACAAGAGACCCAGTACTTC. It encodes CASSEIGTGPQETQYF.